The rows below give T cell receptor beta chains drawn from one sample of a study of blood T cell repertoires in COVID-19. This table comes from immunoSEQ multiplex PCR, and its TCRdb copy is limited to in-frame clones, with some not included. The sample lists 280,000 or so clones; 87% were seen once. The material sequenced was PBMCs or T cells enriched from blood (not recorded which). The receptors originated from a woman aged 40 to 50 who had recovered from COVID-19. CDR3s include the opening cysteine and the closing phenylalanine or tryptophan. Fields, in order: V gene, D gene, CDR3 length, clone size, J gene, CDR3 protein, CDR3 DNA. D genes are given only for firm matches. The listing skips clone size in some rows; elsewhere it reads once, few, many or a size class.

v_call: TRBV5-1; d_call: TRBD1; cdr3_length: 16; clone_size: .; j_call: TRBJ1-2; cdr3_aa: CASSLIGTGSNYGYTF; cdr3_nt: TGCGCCAGCAGCTTGATCGGGACAGGATCTAACTATGGCTACACCTTC
v_call: TRBV7-3; d_call: .; cdr3_length: 14; clone_size: .; j_call: TRBJ2-5; cdr3_aa: CASSSQGGKETQYF; cdr3_nt: TGTGCCAGCAGCTCCCAGGGAGGCAAGGAGACCCAGTACTTC
v_call: TRBV11-2; d_call: .; cdr3_length: 14; clone_size: .; j_call: TRBJ1-2; cdr3_aa: CASSLDGTNYGYTF; cdr3_nt: TGTGCCAGCAGCTTAGATGGGACAAACTATGGCTACACCTTC
v_call: TRBV15; d_call: TRBD1; cdr3_length: 13; clone_size: many; j_call: TRBJ1-2; cdr3_aa: CATSEDREYGYTF; cdr3_nt: TGTGCCACCAGCGAGGACAGGGAATATGGCTACACCTTC
v_call: TRBV15; d_call: .; cdr3_length: 13; clone_size: once; j_call: TRBJ1-5; cdr3_aa: CATSRDRGQPQHF; cdr3_nt: TGTGCCACCAGCAGAGATCGGGGTCAGCCCCAGCATTTT
v_call: TRBV2; d_call: .; cdr3_length: 12; clone_size: .; j_call: TRBJ1-2; cdr3_aa: CATRGGTYGYTF; cdr3_nt: TGTGCCACCCGAGGAGGGACCTATGGCTACACCTTC
v_call: TRBV21-1; d_call: .; cdr3_length: 14; clone_size: .; j_call: TRBJ2-7; cdr3_aa: CASSSPLGGNEQYF; cdr3_nt: TGTGCCAGCAGCAGCCCATTGGGGGGTAACGAGCAGTACTTC
v_call: TRBV18; d_call: .; cdr3_length: 15; clone_size: .; j_call: TRBJ2-5; cdr3_aa: CASSPSLGERETQYF; cdr3_nt: TGTGCCAGCTCACCATCCCTAGGGGAACGGGAGACCCAGTACTTC
v_call: TRBV5-4; d_call: TRBD1; cdr3_length: 14; clone_size: .; j_call: TRBJ2-5; cdr3_aa: CASSLGGTEETQYF; cdr3_nt: TGTGCCAGCAGCTTGGGGGGGACAGAAGAGACCCAGTACTTC
v_call: TRBV28; d_call: TRBD2; cdr3_length: 15; clone_size: .; j_call: TRBJ2-1; cdr3_aa: CASSPGGRPNNEQFF; cdr3_nt: TGTGCCAGCAGCCCGGGAGGGCGCCCGAACAATGAGCAGTTCTTC
v_call: TRBV19; d_call: .; cdr3_length: 17; clone_size: few; j_call: TRBJ1-5; cdr3_aa: CASGPSSRVRTNQPQHF; cdr3_nt: TGTGCCAGTGGGCCGTCCTCGCGGGTCAGGACTAATCAGCCCCAGCATTTT
v_call: TRBV11-3; d_call: .; cdr3_length: 19; clone_size: .; j_call: TRBJ1-3; cdr3_aa: CASSQGLISARSSGNTIYF; cdr3_nt: TGTGCCAGCAGCCAGGGTTTAATCAGTGCTAGAAGCTCTGGAAACACCATATATTTT
v_call: TRBV4-3; d_call: .; cdr3_length: 17; clone_size: .; j_call: TRBJ2-5; cdr3_aa: CASSQGFGEADQETQYF; cdr3_nt: TGCGCCAGCAGCCAAGGGTTTGGTGAGGCCGACCAAGAGACCCAGTACTTC
v_call: TRBV10-3; d_call: .; cdr3_length: 15; clone_size: .; j_call: TRBJ2-1; cdr3_aa: CAISDRGSDVNEQFF; cdr3_nt: TGTGCCATCAGTGATCGTGGGAGTGACGTGAATGAGCAGTTCTTC
v_call: TRBV19; d_call: TRBD2; cdr3_length: 17; clone_size: .; j_call: TRBJ2-5; cdr3_aa: CASSMPRGGRARETQYF; cdr3_nt: TGTGCCAGTAGTATGCCCCGGGGCGGGAGGGCCCGGGAGACCCAGTACTTC
v_call: TRBV24-1; d_call: TRBD2; cdr3_length: 16; clone_size: .; j_call: TRBJ2-1; cdr3_aa: CATSDPSGRAWNEQFF; cdr3_nt: TGTGCCACCAGTGATCCTAGCGGGAGGGCCTGGAATGAGCAGTTCTTC
v_call: TRBV4-1; d_call: TRBD2; cdr3_length: 16; clone_size: .; j_call: TRBJ2-3; cdr3_aa: CASSHGSGISTDTQYF; cdr3_nt: TGCGCCAGCAGCCACGGTAGCGGGATCAGCACAGATACGCAGTATTTT
v_call: TRBV28; d_call: TRBD2; cdr3_length: 13; clone_size: once; j_call: TRBJ2-2; cdr3_aa: CAGLAGDTGELFF; cdr3_nt: TGTGCCGGACTAGCGGGAGACACCGGGGAGCTGTTTTTT
v_call: TRBV29-1; d_call: .; cdr3_length: 13; clone_size: .; j_call: TRBJ1-2; cdr3_aa: CSVEGAGRSGYTF; cdr3_nt: TGCAGCGTTGAAGGGGCGGGAAGGAGTGGCTACACCTTC
v_call: TRBV7-8; d_call: .; cdr3_length: 15; clone_size: once; j_call: TRBJ2-7; cdr3_aa: CASSLVAEGVYEQYF; cdr3_nt: TGTGCCAGCAGCTTAGTTGCGGAGGGAGTCTACGAGCAGTACTTC
v_call: TRBV27; d_call: TRBD1; cdr3_length: 13; clone_size: .; j_call: TRBJ1-2; cdr3_aa: CASSRDRGDGYTF; cdr3_nt: TGTGCCAGCAGCAGAGACAGGGGGGATGGCTACACCTTC
v_call: TRBV12-3/TRBV12-4; d_call: .; cdr3_length: 11; clone_size: few; j_call: TRBJ1-2; cdr3_aa: CASSFQAGYTF; cdr3_nt: TGTGCCAGCAGTTTCCAAGCTGGCTACACCTTC
v_call: TRBV25-1; d_call: .; cdr3_length: 13; clone_size: .; j_call: TRBJ2-1; cdr3_aa: CASSGNQGGEQFF; cdr3_nt: TGTGCCAGCAGTGGCAACCAAGGGGGTGAGCAGTTCTTC
v_call: TRBV28; d_call: .; cdr3_length: 12; clone_size: .; j_call: TRBJ2-3; cdr3_aa: CASIGSTDTQYF; cdr3_nt: TGTGCCAGCATCGGGAGCACAGATACGCAGTATTTT
v_call: TRBV19; d_call: TRBD2; cdr3_length: 16; clone_size: .; j_call: TRBJ2-1; cdr3_aa: CASSTIAGASYNEQFF; cdr3_nt: TGTGCCAGTAGTACGATAGCGGGAGCCTCCTACAATGAGCAGTTCTTC
v_call: TRBV7-2; d_call: .; cdr3_length: 13; clone_size: .; j_call: TRBJ2-5; cdr3_aa: CASSRAQGETQYF; cdr3_nt: TGTGCCAGCAGCCGCGCCCAGGGAGAGACCCAGTACTTC
v_call: TRBV20-1; d_call: .; cdr3_length: 14; clone_size: .; j_call: TRBJ2-7; cdr3_aa: CSASRLVSRNEQYF; cdr3_nt: TGCAGTGCTAGTCGTCTGGTTTCGAGGAACGAGCAGTACTTC
v_call: TRBV10-3; d_call: TRBD2; cdr3_length: 15; clone_size: .; j_call: TRBJ2-2; cdr3_aa: CAISESLADTGELFF; cdr3_nt: TGTGCCATCAGTGAGTCGCTAGCGGACACCGGGGAGCTGTTTTTT
v_call: TRBV4-1; d_call: .; cdr3_length: 17; clone_size: .; j_call: TRBJ2-2; cdr3_aa: CASSPKWGREKTGELFF; cdr3_nt: TGCGCCAGCAGCCCCAAATGGGGGCGGGAGAAGACCGGGGAGCTGTTTTTT
v_call: TRBV7-2; d_call: TRBD1; cdr3_length: 14; clone_size: once; j_call: TRBJ2-7; cdr3_aa: CASSEDRGGYEQYF; cdr3_nt: TGTGCCAGCAGCGAAGACAGGGGTGGATACGAGCAGTACTTC
v_call: TRBV2; d_call: .; cdr3_length: 14; clone_size: few; j_call: TRBJ1-5; cdr3_aa: CASSRDTLNQPQHF; cdr3_nt: TGTGCCAGCAGTAGGGACACCCTAAATCAGCCCCAGCATTTT
v_call: TRBV4-2; d_call: TRBD2; cdr3_length: 16; clone_size: .; j_call: TRBJ2-7; cdr3_aa: CASSQAGTSGTYEQYF; cdr3_nt: TGTGCCAGCAGCCAAGCAGGGACTAGCGGAACCTACGAGCAGTACTTC
v_call: TRBV6-6; d_call: TRBD1; cdr3_length: 13; clone_size: .; j_call: TRBJ1-2; cdr3_aa: CASRRQGAGGYTF; cdr3_nt: TGTGCCAGCAGAAGACAGGGGGCGGGGGGCTACACCTTC